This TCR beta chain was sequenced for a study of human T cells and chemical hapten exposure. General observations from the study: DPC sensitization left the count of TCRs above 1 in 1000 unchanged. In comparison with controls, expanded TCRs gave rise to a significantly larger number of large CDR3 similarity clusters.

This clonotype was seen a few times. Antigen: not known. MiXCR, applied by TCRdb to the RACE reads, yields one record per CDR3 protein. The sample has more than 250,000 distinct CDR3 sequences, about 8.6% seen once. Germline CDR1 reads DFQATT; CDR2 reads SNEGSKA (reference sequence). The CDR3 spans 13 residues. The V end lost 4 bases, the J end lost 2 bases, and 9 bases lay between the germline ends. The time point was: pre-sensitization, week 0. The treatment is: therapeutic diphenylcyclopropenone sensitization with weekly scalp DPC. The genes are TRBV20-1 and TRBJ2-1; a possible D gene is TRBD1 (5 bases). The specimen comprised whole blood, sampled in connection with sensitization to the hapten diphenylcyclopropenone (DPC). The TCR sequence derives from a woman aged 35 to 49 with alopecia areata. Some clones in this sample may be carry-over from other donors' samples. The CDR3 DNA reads TGCAGTGCTACTTCAGGGACCTACAATGAGCAGTTCTTC. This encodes CSATSGTYNEQFF.